This T cell receptor (beta chain) was sequenced for a study of OX40 agonist ivuxolimab in advanced cancers. Study-wide context: Three patients showed partial responses: one hepatocellular carcinoma and two cutaneous melanoma cases. Study-level results: Compared with others, partial responders at 0.1-3.0 mg/kg displayed clonal expansion among the lowest. The CD4+ and CD8+ T cells in the blood had expanded clonally by week 6 at 0.1 to 3.0 mg/kg.

Sequencing was performed with immunoSEQ multiplex PCR; in TCRdb, only in-frame clones are kept and a portion is missing. Among some 9,800 clones listed, around four fifths were seen once. The CDR3 has 16 residues. Per the germline V gene, CDR1 is SNHLY and CDR2 is FYNNEI. Trimming pared 5 bases from V and 5 bases from J, leaving 16 bases between. A remark on this clone: Its antigen remains unidentified.

Source: CD4+ or CD8+ T cells sorted from blood, taken in a trial of the OX40 agonist ivuxolimab. The sequence derives from an adult with an advanced solid tumor such as melanoma, head and neck, liver or kidney cancer. The chain couples TRBV2 to TRBJ2-6; the D is unclear. The CDR3 loop reads CASSYPIQSRANVLTF. The CDR3 coding sequence is TGTGCCAGCAGTTATCCGATACAAAGTCGGGCCAACGTCCTGACTTTC.